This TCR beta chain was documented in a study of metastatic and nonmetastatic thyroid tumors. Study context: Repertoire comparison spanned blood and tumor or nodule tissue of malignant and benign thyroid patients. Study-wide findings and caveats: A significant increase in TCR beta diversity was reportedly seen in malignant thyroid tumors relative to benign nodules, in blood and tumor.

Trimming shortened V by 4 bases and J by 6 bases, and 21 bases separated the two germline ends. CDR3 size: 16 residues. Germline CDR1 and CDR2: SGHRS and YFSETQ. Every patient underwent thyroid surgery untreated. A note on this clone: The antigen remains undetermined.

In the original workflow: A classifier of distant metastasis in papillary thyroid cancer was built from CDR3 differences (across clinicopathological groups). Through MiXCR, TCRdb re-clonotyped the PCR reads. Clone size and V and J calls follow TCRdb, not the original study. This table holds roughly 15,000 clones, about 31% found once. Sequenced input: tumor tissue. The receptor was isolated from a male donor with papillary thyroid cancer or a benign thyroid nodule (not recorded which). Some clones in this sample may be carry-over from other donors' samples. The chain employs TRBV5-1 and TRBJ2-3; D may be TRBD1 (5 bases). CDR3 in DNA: TGCGCCAGCAGCCCTTCCCCGGATACCAGGGCGGATACGCAGTATTTT. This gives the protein CASSPSPDTRADTQYF.